This is a list of T cell receptor beta chains from one sample in a study of regulatory T cells in long-lasting Graves disease. TCRdb recomputed calls from the multiplex PCR reads with MiXCR, one row per CDR3 protein. The sample has around 250,000 distinct CDR3 sequences, about 17% seen once; the top ten hold approximately 24%. Specimen: peripheral blood mononuclear cells (PBMCs), collected at new diagnosis, from a patient treated with antithyroid drugs. These receptors were obtained from a female donor with Graves disease. Both conserved end residues are part of each CDR3. D genes are given only for firm matches. Some rows mark clone size as missing; the rest say once, few, many or name a class of expanded clone.

clone size	V gene	D gene	J gene	CDR3 protein	CDR3 DNA
many	TRBV28	NA	TRBJ2-5	CASSRDSFQETQYF	TGTGCCAGCAGTCGAGACAGTTTCCAAGAGACCCAGTACTTC
many	TRBV15	NA	TRBJ2-1	CATSRSRKGQHEQFF	TGTGCCACCAGCAGATCTCGGAAGGGTCAGCATGAGCAGTTCTTC
many	TRBV28	TRBD2	TRBJ2-1	CASSFAGRAYNEQFF	TGTGCCAGCAGTTTCGCCGGGAGGGCCTACAATGAGCAGTTCTTC
many	TRBV18	TRBD1	TRBJ1-2	CASSLRGQESYGYTF	TGTGCCAGCTCACTACGCGGACAGGAGAGTTATGGCTACACCTTC
many	TRBV5-1	TRBD2	TRBJ2-1	CASSGRDEQFF	TGCGCCAGCAGCGGGAGGGACGAGCAGTTCTTC
NA	TRBV20-1	TRBD2	TRBJ2-7	CSARSGSGLEQYF	TGCAGTGCCCGTAGCGGGAGTGGCTTGGAGCAGTACTTC
many	TRBV20-1	TRBD2	TRBJ2-7	CSASPRAGVSHEQYF	TGCAGTGCTAGCCCGAGAGCGGGAGTATCCCACGAGCAGTACTTC
NA	TRBV9	NA	TRBJ2-3	CASSPGGGLTDTQYF	TGTGCCAGCAGCCCGGGGGGCGGACTCACAGATACGCAGTATTTT
few	TRBV25-1	NA	TRBJ1-4	CASSDTGNPNEKLFF	TGTGCCAGCAGTGACACAGGGAATCCTAATGAAAAACTGTTTTTT
many	TRBV6-2/TRBV6-3	TRBD2	TRBJ2-1	CASSRGGLAGLRSEQFF	TGTGCCAGCAGTCGGGGTGGACTAGCGGGATTGAGGAGTGAGCAGTTCTTC
many	TRBV6-2/TRBV6-3	TRBD2	TRBJ2-7	CASRGGNEQYF	TGTGCCAGCAGGGGAGGGAACGAGCAGTACTTC
many	TRBV19	NA	TRBJ1-2	CASSIVSRPLNYGYTF	TGTGCCAGTAGTATAGTTTCCCGACCGCTTAACTATGGCTACACCTTC
NA	TRBV4-3	NA	TRBJ2-3	CASSQARTPYSTDTQYF	TGCGCCAGCAGCCAAGCTAGGACACCCTACAGCACAGATACGCAGTATTTT
many	TRBV24-1	NA	TRBJ2-1	CATSDNQARSNNEQFF	TGTGCCACCAGTGATAACCAGGCCCGGTCGAACAATGAGCAGTTCTTC
many	TRBV18	TRBD1	TRBJ1-2	CASSPVGQDNYGYTF	TGTGCCAGCTCACCGGTGGGACAGGACAACTATGGCTACACCTTC
many	TRBV28	TRBD2	TRBJ2-3	CASSPLAGGTDTQYF	TGTGCCAGCAGCCCACTAGCGGGGGGCACAGATACGCAGTATTTT
NA	TRBV11-2	TRBD2	TRBJ2-7	CASSLELAGDIEQYF	TGTGCCAGCAGCTTAGAACTAGCGGGAGATATTGAGCAGTACTTC
many	TRBV11-2	NA	TRBJ2-3	CASSTGYTDTQYF	TGTGCCAGCAGCACAGGGTACACAGATACGCAGTATTTT
many	TRBV7-3	NA	TRBJ2-3	CASSLVGTDTQYF	TGTGCCAGCAGCTTAGTAGGAACAGATACGCAGTATTTT
many	TRBV11-2	NA	TRBJ2-7	CASSSTGQGREQYF	TGTGCCAGCAGCTCCACGGGGCAGGGTCGCGAGCAGTACTTC
many	TRBV9	TRBD2	TRBJ2-5	CASTSGYEETQYF	TGTGCCAGCACTAGCGGGTACGAAGAGACCCAGTACTTC
NA	TRBV28	TRBD1	TRBJ2-1	CASRAGTGQFF	TGTGCCAGCAGGGCTGGGACAGGGCAGTTCTTC
NA	TRBV3-1	NA	TRBJ2-7	CASSQECVRSESSYEQYF	TGTGCCAGCAGCCAAGAATGCGTTCGTAGTGAGAGCTCCTACGAGCAGTACTTC
many	TRBV11-3	TRBD1	TRBJ1-2	CASSLSGPTGNYGYTF	TGTGCCAGCAGCTTATCGGGACCGACAGGGAACTATGGCTACACCTTC
many	TRBV30	NA	TRBJ2-1	CAWGMVDQQFF	TGTGCCTGGGGGATGGTGGACCAGCAGTTCTTC
many	TRBV11-2	NA	TRBJ1-1	CASSLGGRNTEAFF	TGTGCCAGCAGCTTGGGCGGGAGGAACACTGAAGCTTTCTTT
many	TRBV6-1	NA	TRBJ2-1	CASSRWGGRYNEQFF	TGTGCCAGCAGTCGATGGGGCGGGCGGTACAATGAGCAGTTCTTC
many	TRBV6-2/TRBV6-3	NA	TRBJ2-2	CASSYKLLGRYTGELFF	TGTGCCAGCAGTTACAAACTGCTAGGCCGTTACACCGGGGAGCTGTTTTTT
once	TRBV7-2	TRBD2	TRBJ2-1	CASSLRTSGSFYEQFF	TGTGCCAGCAGCTTAAGGACTAGCGGGAGTTTCTATGAGCAGTTCTTC
many	TRBV18	TRBD1	TRBJ2-7	CASSPATGSDEQYF	TGTGCCAGCTCACCAGCGACAGGGTCGGACGAGCAGTACTTC
NA	TRBV6-2/TRBV6-3	TRBD1	TRBJ1-5	CASRGDRANQPQHF	TGTGCCAGCAGGGGGGACAGGGCAAATCAGCCCCAGCATTTT
many	TRBV10-3	NA	TRBJ2-7	CAISTSYEQYF	TGTGCCATCAGCACCTCCTACGAGCAGTACTTC
NA	TRBV20-1	NA	TRBJ1-3	CSATQSGNTIYF	TGCAGTGCTACTCAGTCTGGAAACACCATATATTTT
NA	TRBV4-2	NA	TRBJ2-7	CASSLEERYEQYF	TGTGCCAGCAGCCTCGAAGAACGCTACGAGCAGTACTTC
NA	TRBV19	NA	TRBJ2-1	CASSIPGPLSNEQFF	TGTGCCAGTAGTATTCCGGGACCCCTAAGCAATGAGCAGTTCTTC
few	TRBV24-1	TRBD1	TRBJ1-5	CATSDGTGGGWGQPQHF	TGTGCCACCAGTGACGGGACAGGGGGCGGATGGGGACAGCCCCAGCATTTT